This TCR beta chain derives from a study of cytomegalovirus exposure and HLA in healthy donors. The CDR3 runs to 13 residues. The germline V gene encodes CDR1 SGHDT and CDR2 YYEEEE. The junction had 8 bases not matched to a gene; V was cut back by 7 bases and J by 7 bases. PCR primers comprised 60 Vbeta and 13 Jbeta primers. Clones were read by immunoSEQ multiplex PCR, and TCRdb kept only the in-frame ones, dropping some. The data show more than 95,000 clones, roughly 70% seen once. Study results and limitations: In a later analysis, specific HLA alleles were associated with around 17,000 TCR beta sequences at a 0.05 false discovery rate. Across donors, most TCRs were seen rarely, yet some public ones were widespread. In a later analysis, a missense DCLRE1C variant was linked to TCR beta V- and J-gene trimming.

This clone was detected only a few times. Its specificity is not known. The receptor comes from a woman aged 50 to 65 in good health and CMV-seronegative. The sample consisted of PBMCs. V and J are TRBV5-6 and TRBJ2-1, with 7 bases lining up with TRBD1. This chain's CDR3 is CASPSVRGNEQFF. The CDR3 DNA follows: TGTGCCAGCCCCTCTGTCAGGGGGAATGAGCAGTTCTTC.